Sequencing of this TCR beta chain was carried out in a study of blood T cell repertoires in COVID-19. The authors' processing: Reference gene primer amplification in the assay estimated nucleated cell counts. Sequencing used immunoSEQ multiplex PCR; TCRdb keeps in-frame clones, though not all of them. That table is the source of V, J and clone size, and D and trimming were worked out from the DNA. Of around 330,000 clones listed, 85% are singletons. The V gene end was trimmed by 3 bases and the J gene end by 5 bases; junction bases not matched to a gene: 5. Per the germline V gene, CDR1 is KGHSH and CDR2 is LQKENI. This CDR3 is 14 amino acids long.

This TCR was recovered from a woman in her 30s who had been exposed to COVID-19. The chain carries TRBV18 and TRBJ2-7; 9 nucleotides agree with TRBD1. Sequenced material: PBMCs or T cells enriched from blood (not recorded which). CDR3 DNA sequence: TGTGCCAGCTCACCGGGACAGGGCCGGGACGAGCAGTACTTC. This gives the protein CASSPGQGRDEQYF.